This TCR beta chain derives from a study of T-cell reconstitution after alpha-beta-depleted transplantation in children. Broader study findings: Several hundred expanded graft clones reportedly were the source of alpha-beta T cells about two months after transplant. A year had passed since transplant, and T-cell counts and diversity by then came mostly from newly produced T cells. Some patients' high day-60 TCRbeta diversity was attributed to recipient cells surviving conditioning.

This sample's TCRbeta library carried unique molecular identifier barcodes. TCRdb fed the PCR reads into MiXCR, producing one record per CDR3 protein. This sample carries a few hundred thousand distinct CDR3 sequences, approximately 6.3% of them seen once, and the ten largest clones take 5% to 6.5%. As to this clonotype: The antigen remains unidentified.

The V gene lost 6 bases and the J gene lost 8 bases, with 11 bases spanning the gap. Germline V CDR1 and CDR2: MNHEY, SVGAGI. This CDR3 comprises 12 residues. The chain links TRBV6-5 to TRBJ2-1; D gene unclear. The sequencing here drew on PBMCs, taken before TCRalphabeta/CD19-depleted stem cell transplant. The TCR comes from a boy aged 2 to 9 with acute lymphoblastic leukemia, due to receive a stem cell transplant. CDR3 in DNA: TGTGCCAGCAGCCAGATTGGGTATGAGCAGTTCTTC. Translating gives CASSQIGYEQFF.